This passage covers 17 T cell receptor beta chains from one sample sequenced in a study of cytomegalovirus exposure and HLA in healthy donors. PCR involved 60 Vbeta and 13 Jbeta primers. Sequencing used immunoSEQ multiplex PCR; TCRdb keeps in-frame clones, though not all of them. The repertoire includes about 180,000 clones, roughly 75% of them detected once, and approximately 2.3% sits in the top ten. Material for sequencing was PBMCs. These TCRs come from a female donor in good health and CMV-seronegative.

The genes are TRBV4-3 and TRBJ2-7; TRBD2 aligns across 7 bases. This CDR3 is 15 amino acids long. Germline V CDR1 and CDR2: LGHNA, YSLEER. J was trimmed by 2 bases and V by 0 bases; bases with no gene match: 4. This CDR3 reads CASSQEGAGAYEQYF. In DNA, the CDR3 is TGCGCCAGCAGCCAAGAAGGGGCGGGGGCCTACGAGCAGTACTTC.

The chain recombines TRBV20-1 with TRBJ2-1; 9 nucleotides align to TRBD1. The V gene end was trimmed by 6 bases and the J gene end by 8 bases; junction bases not matched to a gene: 2. The CDR3 is 11 residues long. Germline loops: CDR1 DFQATT, CDR2 SNEGSKA (reference sequence). The CDR3 DNA sequence: TGCAGTGCGGACAGGGGCGATGAGCAGTTCTTC. This codes for CSADRGDEQFF.

V is TRBV5-6 and J is TRBJ2-7; D may be TRBD1 (5 bases). V lost 1 base and J 1 base, leaving 15 bases between the germline ends. CDR1 is SGHDT, CDR2 YYEEEE, per germline. The CDR3 length is 16 residues. DNA for the CDR3: TGTGCCAGCAGCTTGCCACAGGAAGCTCCATCCTACGAGCAGTACTTC. Translating it yields CASSLPQEAPSYEQYF.

This clone was seen a single time. The chain employs TRBV19 and TRBJ2-1, with 10 bases fitting TRBD1. Trimming at V came to 3 bases and at J to 4 bases, leaving 9 bases not matched to a gene. The length of the CDR3 is 17 residues. The germline gives CDR1 LNHDA, CDR2 SQIVND (reference sequence). This CDR3 reads CASSIRDRGGNYNEQFF. CDR3 sequence (DNA): TGTGCCAGTAGTATTAGGGACAGGGGAGGAAATTACAATGAGCAGTTCTTC.

This clone was seen only a few times. The chain recombines TRBV6-1 with TRBJ2-7; D remains unclear. V lost 5 bases to trimming and J lost 4 bases, with 6 bases between them. The CDR3 loop spans 11 amino acids. Germline V gives CDR1 MNHNS, CDR2 SASEGT. CDR3 in amino acids: CASSFLYEQYF. In DNA, the CDR3 is TGTGCCAGCAGTTTTCTTTACGAGCAGTACTTC.

The V gene is TRBV15, the J gene TRBJ2-2; a possible D gene is TRBD2 (6 bases). Per germline, CDR1 LNHNV and CDR2 YYDKDF (reference sequence). V was pared by 7 bases and J by 1 base, with 13 bases between. This CDR3 is built from 15 residues. The CDR3 DNA is TGTGCCACCAAGTCTCGGGGACTGAACACCGGGGAGCTGTTTTTT. Translation gives CATKSRGLNTGELFF.

This chain joins TRBV29-1 and TRBJ1-1; unclear D gene. Germline assignment: CDR1 SQVTM and CDR2 ANQGSEA. V was clipped by 4 bases and J by 2 bases, with 11 bases between them. CDR3 size: 13 residues. The CDR3 nucleotides read TGCAGCGTTGCAAAGTCAGGCAACACTGAAGCTTTCTTT. This codes for CSVAKSGNTEAFF.

V gene TRBV6-5 combines with J gene TRBJ2-3, with 7 bases aligning to TRBD2. The germline gives CDR1 MNHEY, CDR2 SVGAGI. V was clipped by 4 bases and J by 0 bases; unmatched bases: 4. CDR3 size: 15 residues. The CDR3 here is CASSSGGLSTDTQYF. CDR3 coding DNA: TGTGCCAGCAGTTCGGGGGGTCTTAGCACAGATACGCAGTATTTT.

The chain carries TRBV4-2 and TRBJ2-2; 9 bases match TRBD1. CDR3 length: 15 residues. Trimming took 1 base from V and 3 from J; bases not matched to a gene: 0. Germline loops: CDR1 LGHNA, CDR2 YNFKEQ. This CDR3 is CASSQGTGDTGELFF. The CDR3 DNA reads TGTGCCAGCAGCCAAGGGACAGGGGACACCGGGGAGCTGTTTTTT.

The CDR3 DNA reads TGTGCCAGCACTCGCGACAGGGGGAGCGGGGAGCTGTTTTTT. Amino acids: CASTRDRGSGELFF. The gene calls are TRBV28 and TRBJ2-2; 9 bases are a match to TRBD1. The CDR3 totals 14 residues. V lost 7 bases and J lost 7; bases outside the gene matches: 7. Germline CDR1 MDHEN, CDR2 SYDVKM.

In its sample, this clone was seen a few times. This chain links TRBV5-1 with TRBJ2-5, with 11 bases identical to TRBD1. The J call may be in error: the DNA end matches TRBJ2-7 better. CDR1 and CDR2 (germline): SGHRS, YFSETQ. The CDR3 extends over 13 amino acids. DNA of the CDR3: TGCGCCAGCGGAGGGACAGGGGGCTACGAGCAGTACTTC. Protein sequence: CASGGTGGYEQYF.

The rearrangement links TRBV6-6 to TRBJ2-1; D may be TRBD2 (6 bases). The CDR3 runs 15 residues. The germline CDR1 and CDR2 sequences are MNHNY and SVGAGI (reference sequence). V was shortened by 0 bases and J by 6 bases, with 12 bases between the two germline ends. This CDR3 is CASSYSLEGLNEQFF. The CDR3 DNA follows: TGTGCCAGCAGTTACTCTTTGGAGGGTCTCAATGAGCAGTTCTTC.

This clone has just one count. This sequence joins TRBV7-2 and TRBJ2-7; a possible D gene is TRBD2 (6 bases). Germline V gene lookup returns CDR1 SGHTA and CDR2 FQGNSA. The CDR3 has 15 residues. The V end lost 1 base, the J end lost 4 bases, and 14 bases lay between the germline ends. DNA for the CDR3: TGTGCCAGCAGCTTAGAGGGACTGGCGACGTACGAGCAGTACTTC. It specifies CASSLEGLATYEQYF.

The chain employs TRBV7-2 and TRBJ2-2; 9 nucleotides agree with TRBD1. Unmatched junction bases numbered 11, after V lost 6 bases and J lost 0 bases. Germline V gives CDR1 SGHTA, CDR2 FQGNSA. This CDR3 region has 18 residues. In DNA form, the CDR3 reads TGTGCCAGCAGATCGAAGGGGACAGGGCGTGCGAACACCGGGGAGCTGTTTTTT. This codes for CASRSKGTGRANTGELFF.

In this sample, this clone turned up a few times. The chain employs TRBV4-3 and TRBJ2-7, with a tentative D call TRBD1 (6 bases). The V end was cut by 1 base, the J end by 0 bases, with 7 bases between. The CDR3 contains 14 residues. CDR1 LGHNA and CDR2 YSLEER come from the germline V gene. CDR3 protein: CASSQGTVSYEQYF. The CDR3 nucleotides read TGCGCCAGCAGCCAAGGGACAGTCTCCTACGAGCAGTACTTC.

The rearrangement links TRBV5-1 to TRBJ1-2; 8 bases are a match to TRBD1. The CDR3 is made up of 15 amino acids. Trimming at V came to 3 bases and at J to 0 bases, leaving 4 bases not matched to a gene. The germline gives CDR1 SGHRS, CDR2 YFSETQ. In nucleotides, the CDR3 is TGCGCCAGCAGCTCCGGACAGGGAGCTAACTATGGCTACACCTTC. The encoded protein is CASSSGQGANYGYTF. Variable domain in full (rest from reference TRBV5-1 and TRBJ1-2): KAGVTQTPRYLIKTRGQQVTLSCSPISGHRSVSWYQQTPGQGLQFLFEYFSETQRNKGNFPGRFSGRQFSNSRSEMNVSTLELGDSALYLCASSSGQGANYGYTFGSGTRLTVV.

This clone has more than one count but fewer than ten. The chain is built from TRBV29-1 and TRBJ1-4; 7 nucleotides align to TRBD1. Germline trimming cut 7 bases from V and 4 bases from J; bases unmatched to any gene: 12. The CDR3 spans 15 residues. Germline CDR1 is SQVTM and CDR2 is ANQGSEA. The CDR3 nucleotides read TGCAGCGCCGTCCCGGTTGGGGACAGTAATGAAAAACTGTTTTTT. This sequence encodes CSAVPVGDSNEKLFF.